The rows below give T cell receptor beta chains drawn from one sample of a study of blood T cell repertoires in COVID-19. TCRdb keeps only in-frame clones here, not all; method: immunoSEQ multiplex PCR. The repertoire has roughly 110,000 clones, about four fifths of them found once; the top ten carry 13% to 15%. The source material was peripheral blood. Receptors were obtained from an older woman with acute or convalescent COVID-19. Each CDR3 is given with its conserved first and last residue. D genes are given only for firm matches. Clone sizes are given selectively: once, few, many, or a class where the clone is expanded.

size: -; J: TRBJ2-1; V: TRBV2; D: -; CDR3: CASSELRYNEQFF; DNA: TGTGCCAGCAGTGAACTACGTTACAATGAGCAGTTCTTC
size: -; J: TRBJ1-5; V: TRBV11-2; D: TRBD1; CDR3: CASSGTGAGIQPQHF; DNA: TGTGCCAGCAGCGGCACAGGGGCAGGGATCCAGCCCCAGCATTTT
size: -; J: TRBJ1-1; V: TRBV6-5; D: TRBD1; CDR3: CASNWGQMNTEAFF; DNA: TGTGCCAGCAATTGGGGACAGATGAACACTGAAGCTTTCTTT
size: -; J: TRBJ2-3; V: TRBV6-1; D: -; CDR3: CASSEDGGTDTQYF; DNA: TGTGCCAGCAGTGAAGACGGGGGAACAGATACGCAGTATTTT
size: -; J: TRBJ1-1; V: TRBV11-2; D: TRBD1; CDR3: CASSLMGQSLGEAFF; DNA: TGTGCCAGCAGCTTAATGGGACAGAGCCTTGGTGAAGCTTTCTTT
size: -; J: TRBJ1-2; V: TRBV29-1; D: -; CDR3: CSVDILNYGYTF; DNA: TGCAGCGTTGATATCCTTAACTATGGCTACACCTTC
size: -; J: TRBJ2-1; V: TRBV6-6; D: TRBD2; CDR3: CASSRGLAREQFF; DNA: TGTGCCAGCAGCCGAGGACTAGCAAGGGAGCAGTTCTTC
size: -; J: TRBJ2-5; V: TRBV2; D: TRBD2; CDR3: CASSPLGTSLSETQYF; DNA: TGTGCCAGCAGCCCACTCGGGACTAGTTTGAGCGAGACCCAGTACTTC
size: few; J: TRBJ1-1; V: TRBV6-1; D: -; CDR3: CASSPGQSLTEAFF; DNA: TGTGCCAGCAGCCCCGGACAGTCTCTAACTGAAGCTTTCTTT
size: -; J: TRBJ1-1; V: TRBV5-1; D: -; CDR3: CASSARQLNTEAFF; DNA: TGCGCCAGCAGCGCCCGACAGTTGAACACTGAAGCTTTCTTT
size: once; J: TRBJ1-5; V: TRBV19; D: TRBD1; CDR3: CASSISRGSNQPQHF; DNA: TGTGCCAGTAGTATAAGCAGGGGGAGTAATCAGCCCCAGCATTTT
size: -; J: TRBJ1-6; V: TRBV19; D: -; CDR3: CASRVGGQDNSPLHF; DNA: TGTGCCAGTAGAGTCGGGGGGCAGGATAATTCACCCCTCCACTTT
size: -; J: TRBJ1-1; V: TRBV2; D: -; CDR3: CASSGPGGATEAFF; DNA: TGTGCCAGCAGTGGACCGGGGGGAGCCACTGAAGCTTTCTTT
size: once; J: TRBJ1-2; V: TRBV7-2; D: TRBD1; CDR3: CASSLRQGGGYTF; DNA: TGTGCCAGCAGCTTAAGGCAGGGGGGTGGCTACACCTTC
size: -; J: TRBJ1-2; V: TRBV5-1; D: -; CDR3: CASSLSEGDGYTF; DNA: TGCGCCAGCAGCTTGTCTGAGGGCGATGGCTACACCTTC
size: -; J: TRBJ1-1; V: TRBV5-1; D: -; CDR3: CASSLGAEAFF; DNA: TGCGCCAGCAGCTTGGGCGCTGAAGCTTTCTTT
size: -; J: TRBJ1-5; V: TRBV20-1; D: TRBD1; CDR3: CSASGTDSNQPQHF; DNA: TGCAGTGCTAGTGGGACAGATAGCAATCAGCCCCAGCATTTT